Below are 11 T cell receptor beta chains sequenced from a single sample in a study of regulatory T cells in long-lasting Graves disease. As to time point: newly diagnosed GD, antithyroid drugs for less than 3 months. The TCR library used RNA extracted from PBMCs. CDR3 regions were amplified by Arm-PCR using iRepertoire HTBI primers to build TCR beta libraries. One entry per CDR3 protein results from TCRdb running MiXCR on the multiplex PCR reads. The data show approximately 560,000 distinct CDR3 sequences, with about 16% seen just once and 12% held by the top ten. The data also belong to a second study, concerning T cells in Graves' hyperthyroidism and ophthalmopathy.

The sequences come from peripheral blood mononuclear cells (PBMCs), collected at new diagnosis, from a patient treated with antithyroid drugs. The receptors were sampled from a man younger than 35 with Graves disease.

This clonotype was picked up many times. The genes are TRBV3-1 and TRBJ1-1; possibly TRBD1 for D (6 bases). Trimming removed 4 bases at V and 4 bases at J, with 19 bases between. This CDR3 comprises 16 residues. Per the germline V gene, CDR1 is LGHDT and CDR2 is YNNKEL (reference sequence). The CDR3 region has the DNA TGTGCCAGCAGCCTTTTAGCGAGGGGGGGAGGCACTGAAGCTTTCTTT. It codes for CASSLLARGGGTEAFF. The full variable domain, rest sourced from reference TRBV3-1 and TRBJ1-1, is DTAVSQTPKYLVTQMGNDKSIKCEQNLGHDTMYWYKQDSKKFLKIMFSYNNKELIINETVPNRFSPKSPDKAHLNLHINSLELGDSAVYFCASSLLARGGGTEAFFGQGTRLTVV.

In its sample, this clonotype was seen many times. V and J are TRBV6-5 and TRBJ1-2, with TRBD1 as a possible D gene (5 bases). CDR1 is MNHEY and CDR2 is SVGAGI in the germline V gene. Trimming stripped 4 bases from V and 7 bases from J, with 19 bases between. This CDR3 comprises 15 residues. CDR3 nucleotide sequence: TGTGCCAGCAGTTCCCGAACAGGACTTTGGGGTGGCTACACCTTC. This encodes CASSSRTGLWGGYTF.

This clonotype was picked up a small number of times. This chain uses TRBV20-1 with TRBJ1-3; weak D call: TRBD1 (5 bases). There are 12 residues in the CDR3. Germline assignment: CDR1 DFQATT and CDR2 SNEGSKA (reference sequence). V shed 6 bases and J shed 2 bases, with 8 bases lying between them. CDR3 sequence reads: CSAPGAGNTIYF. The DNA for the CDR3 is TGCAGTGCCCCGGGGGCTGGAAACACCATATATTTT.

In its sample, this clonotype was seen many times. The chain carries TRBV2 and TRBJ1-4, with D uncertain. Germline assignment: CDR1 SNHLY and CDR2 FYNNEI. V was trimmed by 7 bases and J by 4 bases, leaving 13 bases between them. The CDR3 consists of 14 residues. The chain's CDR3 is CASTYYRDNEKLFF. The CDR3 DNA follows: TGTGCCAGCACCTACTACCGGGATAATGAAAAACTGTTTTTT.

This clonotype was recorded a few times. V usage is TRBV30 and J usage is TRBJ1-6; possibly TRBD1 for D (5 bases). Trimming shortened V by 3 bases and J by 0 bases, and 6 bases separated the two germline ends. CDR1 and CDR2 (germline): GTSNPN, SVGIG (reference sequence). The CDR3 totals 14 residues. The CDR3 bases are TGTGCCTGGAGGGGACCCTCCTATAATTCACCCCTCCACTTT. It translates to CAWRGPSYNSPLHF. Drawing the rest from reference TRBV30 and TRBJ1-6, the complete variable domain is SQTIHQWPATLVQPVGSPLSLECTVEGTSNPNLYWYRQAAGRGLQLLFYSVGIGQISSEVPQNLSASRPQDRQFILSSKKLLLSDSGFYLCAWRGPSYNSPLHFGNGTRLTVT.

At least ten counts were recorded for this clonotype. J is TRBJ2-7 and V is TRBV28, with 8 nucleotides matching TRBD1. The germline V gene has CDR1 MDHEN and CDR2 SYDVKM. Trimming cost V 2 bases and J 2 bases; bases outside gene matches: 2. The CDR3 spans 14 residues. The CDR3 sequence is CASSLQQGAYEQYF. CDR3 DNA: TGTGCCAGCAGTTTACAACAGGGGGCCTACGAGCAGTACTTC.

Many counts were recorded for this clonotype. V gene TRBV20-1 combines with J gene TRBJ2-1, with 7 bases that match TRBD2. Germline CDR1 is DFQATT and CDR2 is SNEGSKA (reference sequence). The CDR3 runs 20 residues. The V gene end was trimmed by 0 bases and the J gene end by 10 bases; junction bases not matched to a gene: 27. The chain's CDR3 is CSARDRERLRSSSGKDEQFF. DNA for the CDR3: TGCAGTGCTAGAGATCGCGAACGGCTGAGATCGTCGAGCGGGAAGGACGAGCAGTTCTTC.

This sequence joins TRBV20-1 and TRBJ1-1, with D hard to call. The CDR3 runs 13 residues. Trimming removed 6 bases from V and 1 base from J, with 12 bases in between. The germline V gene has CDR1 DFQATT and CDR2 SNEGSKA (reference sequence). The CDR3 nucleotides read TGCAGTGCCCCAGCCCAGCCGAACACTGAAGCTTTCTTT. It yields the protein CSAPAQPNTEAFF.

This sequence joins TRBV5-4 and TRBJ1-2, with 8 nucleotides matching TRBD1. Germline loops: CDR1 SGHNT, CDR2 YYREEE (reference sequence). CDR3 size: 16 residues. The junction had 8 bases not matched to a gene; V was cut back by 0 bases and J by 4 bases. CDR3 DNA sequence: TGTGCCAGCAGCTTGGCCCCGGACAGGGTTCGCTATGGCTACACCTTC. Translated, it gives CASSLAPDRVRYGYTF.

This clonotype was found many times. At one of its ends the junction is not consistent with the germline gene, which may arise from a read error. The chain employs TRBV5-1 and TRBJ2-1, with D possibly being TRBD2 (5 bases). This CDR3 has 13 residues. CDR1 and CDR2 (germline): SGHRS, YFSETQ. CDR3: CASSGGSSNEQFF. The DNA for the CDR3 is TGTGCCAGCAGTGGAGGCTCCAGTAATGAGCAGTTCTTC.

Comments on this clonotype: This likely stems from a read error, as it lies one base from a far larger clone. The chain combines TRBV12-3 or TRBV12-4 with TRBJ2-7, with 14 bases fitting TRBD2. Losses at the gene ends were 6 bases for V and 7 bases for J; bases not matched to a gene: 8. This CDR3 is 15 amino acids long. This CDR3 is CASRPGLAGVNEQYF. The CDR3, as DNA: TGTGCCAGCAGGCCGGGACTAGCGGGAGTCAATGAGCAGTACTTC.